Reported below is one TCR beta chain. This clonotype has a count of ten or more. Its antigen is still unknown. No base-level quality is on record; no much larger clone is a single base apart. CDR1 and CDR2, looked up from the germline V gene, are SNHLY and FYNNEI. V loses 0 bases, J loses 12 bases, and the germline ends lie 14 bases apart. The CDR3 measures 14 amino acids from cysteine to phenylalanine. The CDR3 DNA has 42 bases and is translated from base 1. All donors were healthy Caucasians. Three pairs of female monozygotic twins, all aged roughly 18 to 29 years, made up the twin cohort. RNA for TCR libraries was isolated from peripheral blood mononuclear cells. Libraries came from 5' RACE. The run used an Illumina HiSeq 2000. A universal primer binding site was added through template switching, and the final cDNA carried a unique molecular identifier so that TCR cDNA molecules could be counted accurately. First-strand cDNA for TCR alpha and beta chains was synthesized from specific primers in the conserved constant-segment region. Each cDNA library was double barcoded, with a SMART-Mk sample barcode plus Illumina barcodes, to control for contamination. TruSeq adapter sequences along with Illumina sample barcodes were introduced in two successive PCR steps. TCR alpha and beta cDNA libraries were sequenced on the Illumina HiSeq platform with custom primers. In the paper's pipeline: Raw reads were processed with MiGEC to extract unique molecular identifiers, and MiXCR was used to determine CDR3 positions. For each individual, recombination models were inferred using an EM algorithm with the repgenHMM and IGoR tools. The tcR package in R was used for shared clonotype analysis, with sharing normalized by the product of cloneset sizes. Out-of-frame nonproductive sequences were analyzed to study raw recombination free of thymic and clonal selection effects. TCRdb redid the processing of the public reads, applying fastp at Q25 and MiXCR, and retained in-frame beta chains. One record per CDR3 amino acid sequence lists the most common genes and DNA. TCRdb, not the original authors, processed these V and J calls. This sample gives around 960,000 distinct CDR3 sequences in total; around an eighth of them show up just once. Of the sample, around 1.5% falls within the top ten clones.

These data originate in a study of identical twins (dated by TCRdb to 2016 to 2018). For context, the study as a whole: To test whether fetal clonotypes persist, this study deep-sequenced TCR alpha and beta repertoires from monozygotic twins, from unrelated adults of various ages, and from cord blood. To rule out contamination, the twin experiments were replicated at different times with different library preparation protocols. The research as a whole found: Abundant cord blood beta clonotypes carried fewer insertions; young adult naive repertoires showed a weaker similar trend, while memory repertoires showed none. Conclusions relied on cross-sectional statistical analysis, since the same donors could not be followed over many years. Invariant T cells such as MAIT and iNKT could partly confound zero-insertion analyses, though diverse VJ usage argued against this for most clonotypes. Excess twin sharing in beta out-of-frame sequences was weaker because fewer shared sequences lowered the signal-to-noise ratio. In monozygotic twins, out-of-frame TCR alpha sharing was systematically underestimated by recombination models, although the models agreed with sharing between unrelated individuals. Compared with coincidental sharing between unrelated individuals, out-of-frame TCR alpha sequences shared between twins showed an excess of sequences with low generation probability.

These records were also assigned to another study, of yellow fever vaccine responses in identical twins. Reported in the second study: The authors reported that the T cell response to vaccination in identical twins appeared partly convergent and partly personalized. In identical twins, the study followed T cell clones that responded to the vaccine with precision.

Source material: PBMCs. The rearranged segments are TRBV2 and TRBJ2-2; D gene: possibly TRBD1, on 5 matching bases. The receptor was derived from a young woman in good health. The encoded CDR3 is CASSEALWQGKLFF. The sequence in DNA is TGTGCCAGCAGTGAAGCGCTATGGCAGGGCAAGCTGTTTTTT. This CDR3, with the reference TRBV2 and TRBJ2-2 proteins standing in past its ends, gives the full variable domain EPEVTQTPSHQVTQMGQEVILRCVPISNHLYFYWYRQILGQKVEFLVSFYNNEISEKSEIFDDQFSVERPDGSNFTLKIRSTKLEDSAMYFCASSEALWQGKLFFGEGSRLTVL.